The entry below describes one TCR beta chain. Its antigen is currently not known. Per-nucleotide qualities are absent, and no much larger clonotype sits a single base away. Libraries were constructed by the immunoSEQ multiplex PCR assay. TCRdb limited this immuneACCESS table to in-frame rearrangements with V and J called. A share of clones is missing; checked studies link under half to unresolved V genes, and the rest is unexplained. The sample table holds some 47,000 clones, of which more than 70% were seen once. About 6.3% of the sample goes to the ten largest clones. This sample was included in a study of T cell changes during pregnancy in multiple sclerosis (dated by TCRdb to the late 2010s). Background on the whole study: The study examined how the T cell repertoire changed over the course of pregnancy in women with multiple sclerosis.

Sequences were derived from CD8+ T cells from peripheral blood mononuclear cells, sampled after pregnancy. This TCR was recovered from a female donor in good health, enrolled as a control in a pregnancy study.

The CDR3 protein is CASSQDTLLGQLNSPLHF. DNA sequence: TGCGCCAGCAGCCAAGATACCCTTCTGGGACAGTTAAATTCACCCCTCCACTTT. This sequence uses TRBV4-3 and TRBJ1-6, with TRBD1 matching 7 junction bases. CDR1 and CDR2, looked up from the germline V gene, are LGHNA and YSLEER. Taken from cysteine to phenylalanine, the CDR3 has 18 residues. Left in the record is the CDR3 DNA by itself, 54 bases read in frame from the first base. From V the trimming removes 0 bases and from J it removes 7 bases, while the gene matches leave 12 bases of the junction unaccounted for.